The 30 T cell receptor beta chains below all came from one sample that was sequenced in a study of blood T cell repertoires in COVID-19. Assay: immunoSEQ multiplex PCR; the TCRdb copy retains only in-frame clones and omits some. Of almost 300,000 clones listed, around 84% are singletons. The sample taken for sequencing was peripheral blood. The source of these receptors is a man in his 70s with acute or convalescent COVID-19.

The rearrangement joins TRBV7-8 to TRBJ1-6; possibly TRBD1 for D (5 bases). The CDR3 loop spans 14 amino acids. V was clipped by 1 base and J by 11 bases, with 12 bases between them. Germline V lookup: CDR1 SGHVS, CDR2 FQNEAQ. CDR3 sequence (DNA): TGTGCCAGCAGCTTAGAAGGAGGGGCGGCACCCCTCCACTTT. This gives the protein CASSLEGGAAPLHF. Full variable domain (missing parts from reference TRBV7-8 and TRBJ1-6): GAGVSQSPRYKVAKRGQDVALRCDPISGHVSLFWYQQALGQGPEFLTYFQNEAQLDKSGLPSDRFFAERPEGSVSTLKIQRTQQEDSAVYLCASSLEGGAAPLHFGNGTRLTVT.

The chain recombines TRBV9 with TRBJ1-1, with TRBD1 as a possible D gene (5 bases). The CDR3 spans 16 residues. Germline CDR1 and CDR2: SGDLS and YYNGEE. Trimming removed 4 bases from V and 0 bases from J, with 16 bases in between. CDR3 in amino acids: CASSPLSGMVNTEAFF. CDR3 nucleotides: TGTGCCAGCAGCCCGTTGTCAGGGATGGTGAACACTGAAGCTTTCTTT. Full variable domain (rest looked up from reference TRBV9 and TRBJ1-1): DSGVTQTPKHLITATGQRVTLRCSPRSGDLSVYWYQQSLDQGLQFLIQYYNGEERAKGNILERFSAQQFPDLHSELNLSSLELGDSALYFCASSPLSGMVNTEAFFGQGTRLTVV.

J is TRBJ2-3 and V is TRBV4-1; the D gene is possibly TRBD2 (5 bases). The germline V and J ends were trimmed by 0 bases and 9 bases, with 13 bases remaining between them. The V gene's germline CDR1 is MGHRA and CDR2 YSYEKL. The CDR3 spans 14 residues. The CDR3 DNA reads TGCGCCAGCAGCCAAGAAAGCGGCCTAAACACGCAGTATTTT. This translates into CASSQESGLNTQYF.

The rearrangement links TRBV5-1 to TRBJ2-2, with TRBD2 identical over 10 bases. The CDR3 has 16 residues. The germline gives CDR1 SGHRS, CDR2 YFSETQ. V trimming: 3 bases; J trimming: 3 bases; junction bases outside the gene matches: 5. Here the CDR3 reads CASSSLAGEHTGELFF. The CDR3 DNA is TGCGCCAGCAGCTCGCTAGCGGGGGAGCACACCGGGGAGCTGTTTTTT.

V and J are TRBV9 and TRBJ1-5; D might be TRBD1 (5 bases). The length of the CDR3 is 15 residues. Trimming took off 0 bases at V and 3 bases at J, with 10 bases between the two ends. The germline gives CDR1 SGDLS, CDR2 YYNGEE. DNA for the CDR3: TGTGCCAGCAGCGTAGGATGGACAATCAATCAGCCCCAGCATTTT. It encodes CASSVGWTINQPQHF.

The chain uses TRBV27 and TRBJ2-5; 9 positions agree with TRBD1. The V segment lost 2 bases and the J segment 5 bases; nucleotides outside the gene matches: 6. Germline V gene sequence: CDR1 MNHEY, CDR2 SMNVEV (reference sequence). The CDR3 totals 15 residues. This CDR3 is CASSLRNRGRETQYF. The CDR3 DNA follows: TGTGCCAGCAGTTTACGAAACAGGGGGCGGGAGACCCAGTACTTC.

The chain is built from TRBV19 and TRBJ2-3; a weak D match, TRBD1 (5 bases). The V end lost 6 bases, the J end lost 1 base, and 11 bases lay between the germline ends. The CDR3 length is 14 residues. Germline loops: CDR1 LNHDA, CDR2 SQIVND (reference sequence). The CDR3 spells CASRSTGGTDTQYF. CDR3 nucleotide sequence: TGTGCCAGTAGATCCACAGGTGGCACAGATACGCAGTATTTT. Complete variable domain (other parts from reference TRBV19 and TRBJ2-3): DGGITQSPKYLFRKEGQNVTLSCEQNLNHDAMYWYRQDPGQGLRLIYYSQIVNDFQKGDIAEGYSVSREKKESFPLTVTSAQKNPTAFYLCASRSTGGTDTQYFGPGTRLTVL.

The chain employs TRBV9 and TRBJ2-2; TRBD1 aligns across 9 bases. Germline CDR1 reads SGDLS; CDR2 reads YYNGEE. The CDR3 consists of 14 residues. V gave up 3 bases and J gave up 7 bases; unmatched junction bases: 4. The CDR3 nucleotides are TGTGCCAGCAGCGAACAGGGGGCCAGCGGGGAGCTGTTTTTT. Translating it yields CASSEQGASGELFF.

The CDR3 DNA reads as TGTGCCAGCAGCCTGGGCGGGCGGGAGCGGCTCGAGCAGTACTTC. It specifies CASSLGGRERLEQYF. V usage is TRBV7-2 and J usage is TRBJ2-7, with TRBD2 identical over 7 bases. This CDR3 comprises 15 residues. The germline V gene has CDR1 SGHTA and CDR2 FQGNSA. V lost 5 bases, J lost 6 bases, and 13 bases stayed unmatched.

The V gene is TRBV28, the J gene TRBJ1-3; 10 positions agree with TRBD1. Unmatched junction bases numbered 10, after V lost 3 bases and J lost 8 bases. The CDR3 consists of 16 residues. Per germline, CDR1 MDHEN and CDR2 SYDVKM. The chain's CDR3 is CASSFSLDRGLHTIYF. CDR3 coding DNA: TGTGCCAGCAGTTTTTCCCTCGACAGGGGGCTGCACACCATATATTTT. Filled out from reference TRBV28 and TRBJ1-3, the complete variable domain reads DVKVTQSSRYLVKRTGEKVFLECVQDMDHENMFWYRQDPGLGLRLIYFSYDVKMKEKGDIPEGYSVSREKKERFSLILESASTNQTSMYLCASSFSLDRGLHTIYFGEGSWLTVV.

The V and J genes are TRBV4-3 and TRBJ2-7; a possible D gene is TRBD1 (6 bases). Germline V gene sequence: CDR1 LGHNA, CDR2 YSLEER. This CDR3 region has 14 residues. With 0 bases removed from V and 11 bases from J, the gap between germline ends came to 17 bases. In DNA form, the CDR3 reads TGCGCCAGCAGCCAAGATGGGCTAGGGGGACCCAAGTACTTC. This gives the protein CASSQDGLGGPKYF.

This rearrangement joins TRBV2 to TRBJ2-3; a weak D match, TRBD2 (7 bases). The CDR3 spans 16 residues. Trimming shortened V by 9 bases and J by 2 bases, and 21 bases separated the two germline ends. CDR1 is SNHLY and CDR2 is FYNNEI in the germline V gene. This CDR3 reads CASGLGGALSTDTQYF. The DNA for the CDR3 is TGTGCCAGTGGTTTGGGGGGGGCCCTTTCCACAGATACGCAGTATTTT. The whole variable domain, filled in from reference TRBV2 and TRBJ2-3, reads EPEVTQTPSHQVTQMGQEVILRCVPISNHLYFYWYRQILGQKVEFLVSFYNNEISEKSEIFDDQFSVERPDGSNFTLKIRSTKLEDSAMYFCASGLGGALSTDTQYFGPGTRLTVL.

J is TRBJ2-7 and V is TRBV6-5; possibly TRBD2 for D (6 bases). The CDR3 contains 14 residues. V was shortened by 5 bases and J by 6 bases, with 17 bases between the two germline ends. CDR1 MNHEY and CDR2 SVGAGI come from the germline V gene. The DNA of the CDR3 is TGTGCCAGCAGTCCGCGACTAGTATCGAGCGAGCAGTACTTC. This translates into CASSPRLVSSEQYF.

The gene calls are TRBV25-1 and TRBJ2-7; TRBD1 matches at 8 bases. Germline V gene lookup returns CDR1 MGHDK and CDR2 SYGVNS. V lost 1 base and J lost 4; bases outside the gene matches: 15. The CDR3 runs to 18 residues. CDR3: CASSEFLGGTGRGYEQYF. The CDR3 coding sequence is TGTGCCAGCAGTGAATTTCTTGGAGGGACAGGCCGTGGATACGAGCAGTACTTC.

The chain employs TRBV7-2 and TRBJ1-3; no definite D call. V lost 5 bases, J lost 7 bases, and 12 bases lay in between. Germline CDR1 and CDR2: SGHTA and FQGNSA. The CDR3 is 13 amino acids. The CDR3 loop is CASSPLMGNTIYF. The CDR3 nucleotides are TGTGCCAGCAGCCCTTTGATGGGCAACACCATATATTTT.

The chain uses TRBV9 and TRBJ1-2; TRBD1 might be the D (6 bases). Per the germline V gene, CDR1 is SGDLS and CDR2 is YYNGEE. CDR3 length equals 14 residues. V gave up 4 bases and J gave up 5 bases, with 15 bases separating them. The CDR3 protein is CASSPWTAGYGYTF. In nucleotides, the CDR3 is TGTGCCAGCAGCCCATGGACAGCGGGGTATGGCTACACCTTC.

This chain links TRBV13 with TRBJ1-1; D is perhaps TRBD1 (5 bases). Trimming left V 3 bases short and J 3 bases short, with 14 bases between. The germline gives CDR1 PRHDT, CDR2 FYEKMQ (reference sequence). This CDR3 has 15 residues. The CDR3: CASSLRPWGDTEAFF. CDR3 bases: TGTGCCAGCAGCTTGCGCCCGTGGGGGGACACTGAAGCTTTCTTT.

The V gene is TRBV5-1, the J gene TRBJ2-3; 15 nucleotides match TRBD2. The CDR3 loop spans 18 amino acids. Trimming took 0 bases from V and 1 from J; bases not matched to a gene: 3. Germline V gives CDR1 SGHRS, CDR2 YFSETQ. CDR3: CASSLGTSGRAGTDTQYF. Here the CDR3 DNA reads TGCGCCAGCAGCTTGGGGACTAGCGGGAGGGCCGGCACAGATACGCAGTATTTT.

In DNA form, the CDR3 reads TGCGCCAGCAGCTTGTACCCCCTCGGGACAGGGGGTTACGAGCAGTACTTC. Its protein product is CASSLYPLGTGGYEQYF. The chain combines TRBV5-1 with TRBJ2-7; 11 bases line up with TRBD1. CDR1 and CDR2 from the germline V gene are SGHRS and YFSETQ. The CDR3 length is 17 residues. V lost 1 base, J lost 4 bases, and 10 bases stayed unmatched.

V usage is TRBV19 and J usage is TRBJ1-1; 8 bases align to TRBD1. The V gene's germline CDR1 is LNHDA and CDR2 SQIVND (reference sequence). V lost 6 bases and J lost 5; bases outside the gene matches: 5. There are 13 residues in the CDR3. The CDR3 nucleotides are TGTGCCAGTAGCGATTGGACAGGGACTGAAGCTTTCTTT. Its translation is CASSDWTGTEAFF.

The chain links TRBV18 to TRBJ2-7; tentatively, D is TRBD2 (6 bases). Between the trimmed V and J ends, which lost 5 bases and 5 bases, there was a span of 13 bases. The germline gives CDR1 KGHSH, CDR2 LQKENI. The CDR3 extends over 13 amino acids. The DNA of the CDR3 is TGTGCCAGCTCATTGCGGGAAGGGGACGAGCAGTACTTC. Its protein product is CASSLREGDEQYF. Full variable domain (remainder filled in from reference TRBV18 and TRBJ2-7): NAGVMQNPRHLVRRRGQEARLRCSPMKGHSHVYWYRQLPEEGLKFMVYLQKENIIDESGMPKERFSAEFPKEGPSILRIQQVVRGDSAAYFCASSLREGDEQYFGPGTRLTVT.

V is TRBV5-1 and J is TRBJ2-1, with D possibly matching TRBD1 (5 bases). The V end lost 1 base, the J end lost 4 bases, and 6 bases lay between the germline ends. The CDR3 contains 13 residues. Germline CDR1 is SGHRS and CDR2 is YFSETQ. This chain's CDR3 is CASSLTGYNEQFF. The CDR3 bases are TGCGCCAGCAGCTTGACAGGTTACAATGAGCAGTTCTTC.

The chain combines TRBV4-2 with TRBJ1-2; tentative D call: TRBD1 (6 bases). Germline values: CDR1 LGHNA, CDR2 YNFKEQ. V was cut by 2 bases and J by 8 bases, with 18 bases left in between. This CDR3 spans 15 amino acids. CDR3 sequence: CASSQLYWDTLGYTF. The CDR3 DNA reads TGTGCCAGCAGCCAACTCTACTGGGACACCTTGGGCTACACCTTC.

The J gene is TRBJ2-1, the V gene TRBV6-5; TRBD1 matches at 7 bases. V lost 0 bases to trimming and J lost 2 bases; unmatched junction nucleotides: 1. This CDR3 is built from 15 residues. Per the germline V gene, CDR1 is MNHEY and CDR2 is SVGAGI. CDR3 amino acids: CASSYSGTAYNEQFF. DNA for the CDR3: TGTGCCAGCAGTTACTCCGGGACAGCCTACAATGAGCAGTTCTTC.

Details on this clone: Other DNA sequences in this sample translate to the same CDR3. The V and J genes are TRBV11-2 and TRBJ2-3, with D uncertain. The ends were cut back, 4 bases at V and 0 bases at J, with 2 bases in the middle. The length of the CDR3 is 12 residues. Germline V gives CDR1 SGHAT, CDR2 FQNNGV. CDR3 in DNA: TGTGCCAGCAGCTCTAGCACAGATACGCAGTATTTT. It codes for CASSSSTDTQYF.

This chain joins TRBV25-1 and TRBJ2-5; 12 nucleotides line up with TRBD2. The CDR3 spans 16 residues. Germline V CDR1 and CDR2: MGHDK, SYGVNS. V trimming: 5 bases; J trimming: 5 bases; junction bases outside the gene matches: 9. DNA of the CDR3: TGTGCCAGCAGTAAACCGCTAGCGGGAGGGTTGGAGACCCAGTACTTC. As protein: CASSKPLAGGLETQYF.

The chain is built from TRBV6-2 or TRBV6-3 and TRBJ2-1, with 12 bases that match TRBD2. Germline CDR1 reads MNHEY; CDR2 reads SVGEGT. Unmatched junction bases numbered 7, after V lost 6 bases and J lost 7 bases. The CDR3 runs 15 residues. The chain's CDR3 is CASSPSGGARNEQFF. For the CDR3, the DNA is TGTGCCAGCAGCCCTAGCGGGGGGGCGAGGAATGAGCAGTTCTTC.

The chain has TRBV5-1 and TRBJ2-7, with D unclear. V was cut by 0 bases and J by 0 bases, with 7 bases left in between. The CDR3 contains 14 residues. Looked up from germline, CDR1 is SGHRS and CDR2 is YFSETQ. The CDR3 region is CASSLVGSSYEQYF. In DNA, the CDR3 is TGCGCCAGCAGCTTGGTGGGCAGCTCCTACGAGCAGTACTTC.

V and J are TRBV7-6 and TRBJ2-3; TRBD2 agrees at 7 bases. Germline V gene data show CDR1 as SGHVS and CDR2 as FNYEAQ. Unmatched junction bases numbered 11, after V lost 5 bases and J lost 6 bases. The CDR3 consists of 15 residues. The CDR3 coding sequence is TGTGCCAGCAGCGCATTCTCCGTCGGGGGGGATACGCAGTATTTT. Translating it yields CASSAFSVGGDTQYF.

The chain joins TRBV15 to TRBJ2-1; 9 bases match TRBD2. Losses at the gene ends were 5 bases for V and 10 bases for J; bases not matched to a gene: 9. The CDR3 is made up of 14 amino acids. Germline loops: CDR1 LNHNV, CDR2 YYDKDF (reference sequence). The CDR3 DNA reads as TGTGCCACCAGCGTGGGCGGGGGGGCACTAGAGCAGTTCTTC. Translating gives CATSVGGGALEQFF.